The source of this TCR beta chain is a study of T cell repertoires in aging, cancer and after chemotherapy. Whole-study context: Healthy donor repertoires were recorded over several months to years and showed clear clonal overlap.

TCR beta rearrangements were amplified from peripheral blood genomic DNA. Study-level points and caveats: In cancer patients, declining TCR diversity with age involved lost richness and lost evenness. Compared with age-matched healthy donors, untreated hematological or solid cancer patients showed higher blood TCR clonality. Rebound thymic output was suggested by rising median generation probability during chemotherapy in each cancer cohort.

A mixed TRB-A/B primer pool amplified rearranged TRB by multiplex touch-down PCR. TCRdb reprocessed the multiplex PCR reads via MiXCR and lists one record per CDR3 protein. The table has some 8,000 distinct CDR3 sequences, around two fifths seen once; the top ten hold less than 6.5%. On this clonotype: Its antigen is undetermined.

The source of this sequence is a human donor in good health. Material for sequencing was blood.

The CDR3 bases are TGCAGCGTTGTCGTATTTCTGGGGCAGCCCCAGCATTTT. This gives the protein CSVVVFLGQPQHF. V usage is TRBV29-1 and J usage is TRBJ1-5; D not resolved. Germline values: CDR1 SQVTM, CDR2 ANQGSEA. The CDR3 length is 13 residues. The V end was cut by 4 bases, the J end by 7 bases, with 14 bases between.